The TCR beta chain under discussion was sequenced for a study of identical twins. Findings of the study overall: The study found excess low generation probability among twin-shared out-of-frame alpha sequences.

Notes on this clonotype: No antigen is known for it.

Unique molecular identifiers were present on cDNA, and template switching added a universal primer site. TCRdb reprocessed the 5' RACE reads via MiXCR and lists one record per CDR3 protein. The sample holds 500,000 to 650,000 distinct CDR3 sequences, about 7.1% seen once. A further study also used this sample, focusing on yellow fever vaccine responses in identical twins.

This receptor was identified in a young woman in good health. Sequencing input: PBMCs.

The CDR3 is CSALDRTETQYF. As DNA, the CDR3 is TGCAGTGCTCTGGACCGAACAGAGACCCAGTACTTC. V is TRBV20-1 and J is TRBJ2-5; no clear D gene. The CDR3 has 12 residues. The V and J ends lost 5 bases and 4 bases respectively, with 11 bases between them. Germline values: CDR1 DFQATT, CDR2 SNEGSKA (reference sequence).